This T cell receptor (beta chain) is from a study of cytomegalovirus exposure and HLA in healthy donors. About the research overall: Within the Caucasian-associated ancestry cluster were under 85% of the 300 to 450 genotyped donors.

The PCR contained 60 Vbeta and 13 Jbeta primers. In the original processing: Around 10 million of the roughly 80 million unique TCR beta chains counted in a later analysis were shared. Method: immunoSEQ multiplex PCR; TCRdb's copy keeps in-frame clones and lacks some. V and J calls and clone size are copied from that table; D and trimming were computed from the DNA. This table has under 100,000 clones, about 76% appearing once. Healthy bone marrow donors made up the donor group. The sequenced material came from PBMCs. This TCR came from a woman aged 70-85 years in good health and CMV-seropositive.

CDR3 in DNA: TGTGCCAGCTCACCACGTATAACGGAGGTTCAGTACTTC. It yields the protein CASSPRITEVQYF. This chain links TRBV18 with TRBJ2-4; possibly TRBD2 for D (5 bases). The CDR3 length is 13 residues. CDR1 and CDR2 (germline): KGHSH, LQKENI. Trimming shortened V by 1 base and J by 11 bases, and 12 bases separated the two germline ends.